This T cell receptor beta chain originates from a study of blood T cell repertoires in COVID-19. Study information: In each case, the material was cDNA or gDNA derived from T cells, B-cell-depleted T cells, or PBMCs.

V was trimmed by 4 bases and J by 9 bases, leaving 10 bases between them. This CDR3 is built from 13 residues. CDR1 is ENHRY and CDR2 is SYGVKD in the germline V gene. Original handling: Amplification of reference gene primers provided the estimated nucleated cell counts. Produced via immunoSEQ multiplex PCR; TCRdb's table is partial and in-frame only. V, J and clone size reflect that table, while D and trimming were determined from the DNA. Among approximately 69,000 clones listed, roughly 87% were seen once. This clonotype was obtained from a man aged 50 to 59 with acute or convalescent COVID-19. The chain couples TRBV10-3 to TRBJ1-6; tentatively, D is TRBD1 (6 bases). The sample was peripheral blood. In DNA form, the CDR3 reads TGTGCCATCAGTGCAGGGACAATTTCACCCCTCCACTTT. It is translated as CAISAGTISPLHF.